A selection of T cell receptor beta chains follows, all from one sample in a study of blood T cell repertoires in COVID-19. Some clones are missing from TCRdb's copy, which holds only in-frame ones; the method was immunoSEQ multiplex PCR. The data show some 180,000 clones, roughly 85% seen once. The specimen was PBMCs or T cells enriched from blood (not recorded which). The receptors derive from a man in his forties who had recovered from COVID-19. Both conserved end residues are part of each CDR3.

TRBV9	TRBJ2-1	CASSAGQGGTNEQFF
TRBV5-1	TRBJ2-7	CASSLVAGYEQYF
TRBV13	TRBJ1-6	CASSLSAGTADSPLHF
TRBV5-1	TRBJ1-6	CASSLTGNENSPLHF
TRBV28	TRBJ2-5	CASSFNGGSETQYF
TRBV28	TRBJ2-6	CASSSDRAPLSGANVLTF
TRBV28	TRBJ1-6	CASDLSRVKDITYNSPLHF
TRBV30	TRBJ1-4	CAWSVVKGDNEKLFF
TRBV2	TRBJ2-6	CASSEQGRGANVLTF
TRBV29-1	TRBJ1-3	CSVESAGGNTIYF
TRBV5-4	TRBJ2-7	CASSSIPGQDYEQYF
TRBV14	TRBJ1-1	CASSQDLRSAAFF
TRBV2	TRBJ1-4	CASSPGGLNEKLFF
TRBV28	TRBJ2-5	CASRDRDSETQYF
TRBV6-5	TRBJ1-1	CASSYGAANTEAFF
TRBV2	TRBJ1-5	CASSAVTGGRGNQPQHF
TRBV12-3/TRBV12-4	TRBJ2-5	CASSAASGETQYF
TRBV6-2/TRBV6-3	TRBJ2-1	CASSYSPLAGVYNEQFF
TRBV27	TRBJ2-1	CASSRLASGSLGEQFF
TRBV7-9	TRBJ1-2	CAKSKGANYGYTF
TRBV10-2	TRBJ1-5	CASSTEAYSNQPQHF
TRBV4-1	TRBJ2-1	CASSHPGLAGMSSYNEQFF
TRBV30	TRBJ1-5	CAWKGIGDQPQHF
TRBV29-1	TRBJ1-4	CSVEDERGSEKLFF
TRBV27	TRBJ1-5	CASSFSTGDQPQHF
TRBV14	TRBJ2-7	CASSQDTGMGISEQYF
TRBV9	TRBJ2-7	CASSPITGEQYF
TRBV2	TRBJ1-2	CASNRDNGYTF
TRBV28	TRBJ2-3	CASAPLGSGDTQYF
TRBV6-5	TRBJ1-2	CASNGVAGGYTF
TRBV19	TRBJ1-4	CASSSGQAQEKLFF
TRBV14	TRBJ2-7	CASSQTGVRYEQYF
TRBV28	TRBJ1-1	CASSPPSGNTEAFF
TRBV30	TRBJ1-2	CAWSTMHRVGYTF
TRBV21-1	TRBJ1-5	CASSQSGGNSNQPQHF
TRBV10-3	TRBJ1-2	CAIGTADTVVYGYTF
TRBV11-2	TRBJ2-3	CASSLERLRGTDTQYF
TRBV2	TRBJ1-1	CASRPPLTQGNTEAFF
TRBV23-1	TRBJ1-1	CASIRQVLNTEAFF
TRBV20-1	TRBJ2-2	CSASRQGLTGELFF
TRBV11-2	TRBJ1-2	CASSLGGGNYGYTF
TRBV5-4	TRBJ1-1	CASSLAQATMNTEAFF
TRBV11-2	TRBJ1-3	CASSLAEGNTIYF
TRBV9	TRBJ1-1	CASSRQGFTEAFF
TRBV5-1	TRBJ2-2	CASSSHTNTGELFF
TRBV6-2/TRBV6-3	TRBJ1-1	CASSYLRDRNTEAFF
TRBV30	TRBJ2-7	CAWSWTGVEQYF
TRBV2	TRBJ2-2	CASSELGGTSGELFF
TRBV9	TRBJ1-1	CASSPTETEAFF
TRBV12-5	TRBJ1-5	CASGSPRGEGQPQHF
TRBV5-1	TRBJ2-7	CASSLAGRSSQYF
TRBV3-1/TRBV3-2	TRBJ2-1	CASSPRTSHSNNEQFF
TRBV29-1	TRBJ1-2	CSVREGDLYGYTF